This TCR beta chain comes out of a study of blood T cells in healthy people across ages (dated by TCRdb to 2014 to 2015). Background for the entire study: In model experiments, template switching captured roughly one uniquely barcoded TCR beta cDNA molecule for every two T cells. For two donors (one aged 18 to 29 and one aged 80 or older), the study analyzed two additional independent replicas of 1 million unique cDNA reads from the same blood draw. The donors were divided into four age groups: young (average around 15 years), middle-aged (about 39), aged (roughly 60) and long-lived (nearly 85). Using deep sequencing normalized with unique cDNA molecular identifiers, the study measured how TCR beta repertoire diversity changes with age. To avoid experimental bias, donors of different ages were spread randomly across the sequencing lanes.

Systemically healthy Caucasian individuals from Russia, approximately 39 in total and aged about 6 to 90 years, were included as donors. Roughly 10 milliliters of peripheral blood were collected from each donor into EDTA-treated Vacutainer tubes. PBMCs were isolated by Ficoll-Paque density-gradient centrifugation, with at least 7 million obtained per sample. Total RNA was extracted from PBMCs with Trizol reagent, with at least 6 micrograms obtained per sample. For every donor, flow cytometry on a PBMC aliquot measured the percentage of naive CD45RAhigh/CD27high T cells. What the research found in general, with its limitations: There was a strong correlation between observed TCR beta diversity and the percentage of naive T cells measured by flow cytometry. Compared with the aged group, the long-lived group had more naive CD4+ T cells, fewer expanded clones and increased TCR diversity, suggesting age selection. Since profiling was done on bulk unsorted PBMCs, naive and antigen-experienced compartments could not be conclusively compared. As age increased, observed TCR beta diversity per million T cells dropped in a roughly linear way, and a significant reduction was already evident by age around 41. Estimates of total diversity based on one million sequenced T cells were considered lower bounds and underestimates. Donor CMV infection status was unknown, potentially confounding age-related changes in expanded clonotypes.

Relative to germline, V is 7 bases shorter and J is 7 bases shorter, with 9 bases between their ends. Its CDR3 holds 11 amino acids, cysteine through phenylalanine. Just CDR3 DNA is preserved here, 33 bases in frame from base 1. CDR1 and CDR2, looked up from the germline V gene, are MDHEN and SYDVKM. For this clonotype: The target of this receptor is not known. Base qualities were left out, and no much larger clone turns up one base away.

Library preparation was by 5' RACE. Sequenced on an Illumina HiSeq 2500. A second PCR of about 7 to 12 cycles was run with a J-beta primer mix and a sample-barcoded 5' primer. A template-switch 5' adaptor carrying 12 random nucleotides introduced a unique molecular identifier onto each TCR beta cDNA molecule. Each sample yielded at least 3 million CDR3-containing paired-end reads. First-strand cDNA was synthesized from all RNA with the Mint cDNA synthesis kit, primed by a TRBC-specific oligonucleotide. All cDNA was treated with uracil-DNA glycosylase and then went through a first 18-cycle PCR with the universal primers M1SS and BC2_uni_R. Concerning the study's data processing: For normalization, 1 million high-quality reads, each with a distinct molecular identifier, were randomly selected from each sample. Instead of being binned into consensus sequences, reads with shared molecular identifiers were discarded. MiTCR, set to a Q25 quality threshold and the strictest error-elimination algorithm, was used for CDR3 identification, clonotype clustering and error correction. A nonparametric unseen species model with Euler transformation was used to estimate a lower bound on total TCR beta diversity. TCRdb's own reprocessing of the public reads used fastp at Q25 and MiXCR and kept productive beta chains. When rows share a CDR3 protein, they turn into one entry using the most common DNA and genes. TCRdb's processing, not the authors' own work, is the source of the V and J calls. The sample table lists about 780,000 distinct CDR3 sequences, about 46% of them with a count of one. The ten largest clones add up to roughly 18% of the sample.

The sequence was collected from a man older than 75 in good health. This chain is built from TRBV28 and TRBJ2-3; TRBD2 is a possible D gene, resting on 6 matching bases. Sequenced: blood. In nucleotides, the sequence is TGTGCCAGCACCGGGGACTATACGCAGTATTTT. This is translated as CASTGDYTQYF. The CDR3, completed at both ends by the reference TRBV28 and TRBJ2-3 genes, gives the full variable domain DVKVTQSSRYLVKRTGEKVFLECVQDMDHENMFWYRQDPGLGLRLIYFSYDVKMKEKGDIPEGYSVSREKKERFSLILESASTNQTSMYLCASTGDYTQYFGPGTRLTVL.